Below, 26 T cell receptor beta chains from the same sample are listed, as sequenced in a study of cytomegalovirus exposure and HLA in healthy donors. TCRdb's copy holds only in-frame clones and misses some; the assay was immunoSEQ multiplex PCR. This table has around 230,000 clones, about 86% appearing once. Sequenced sample: PBMCs. The receptors derive from a woman aged 25 to 39 in good health and CMV-seropositive.

The gene calls are TRBV15 and TRBJ1-1, with D possibly TRBD1 on 6 matching bases. V dropped 9 bases and J dropped 1 base, with 18 bases sitting between them. Germline loops: CDR1 LNHNV, CDR2 YYDKDF (reference sequence). This CDR3 is built from 15 residues. CDR3 sequence reads: CATKPGAIGNTEAFF. The CDR3 DNA is TGTGCCACGAAGCCAGGGGCCATAGGGAACACTGAAGCTTTCTTT.

The genes are TRBV28 and TRBJ2-7; D is perhaps TRBD1 (5 bases). The CDR3 consists of 13 residues. The V gene's germline CDR1 is MDHEN and CDR2 SYDVKM. Trimming pared 7 bases from V and 12 bases from J, leaving 22 bases between. The CDR3: CASTPGARRPGYF. DNA of the CDR3: TGTGCCAGCACTCCTGGGGCCCGTCGACCAGGGTACTTC.

V usage is TRBV10-3 and J usage is TRBJ2-7, with D perhaps matching TRBD1 (6 bases). The germline V gene has CDR1 ENHRY and CDR2 SYGVKD. Trimming cost V 4 bases and J 0 bases, with 16 bases left between them. This CDR3 comprises 16 residues. The CDR3 sequence is CAISGPGQGGSYEQYF. CDR3 DNA: TGTGCCATCAGTGGACCGGGACAAGGGGGCTCCTACGAGCAGTACTTC.

The V call is TRBV5-4, the J call TRBJ2-7; D perhaps matches TRBD1 (6 bases). Germline loops: CDR1 SGHNT, CDR2 YYREEE (reference sequence). Deletions cut 5 bases from V and 4 bases from J, with 19 bases between. The CDR3 is 15 amino acids. The CDR3 is CASRPQQGAVYEQYF. The CDR3 bases are TGTGCCAGCAGACCCCAACAGGGAGCTGTGTACGAGCAGTACTTC.

The chain uses TRBV4-1 and TRBJ2-7; weak D call: TRBD2 (6 bases). Trimming removed 2 bases from V and 0 bases from J, with 11 bases in between. Germline loops: CDR1 MGHRA, CDR2 YSYEKL. The CDR3 sequence is 15 residues long. CDR3 residues: CASSQLEGPSYEQYF. As DNA, the CDR3 is TGCGCCAGCAGCCAACTGGAGGGGCCCTCCTACGAGCAGTACTTC.

The V call is TRBV5-1, the J call TRBJ2-3, with 14 nucleotides matching TRBD2. This CDR3 contains 18 residues. V trimming: 7 bases; J trimming: 2 bases; junction bases outside the gene matches: 12. Germline CDR1 and CDR2: SGHRS and YFSETQ. The CDR3 DNA is TGCGCCAGCGCAATCGGGACTAGCGGGAGTGGGGTCACAGATACGCAGTATTTT. Amino acid sequence: CASAIGTSGSGVTDTQYF.

This rearrangement joins TRBV27 to TRBJ1-5; 12 positions match TRBD1. This CDR3 has 19 amino acids. Unmatched junction bases numbered 10, after V lost 4 bases and J lost 0 bases. Germline V lookup: CDR1 MNHEY, CDR2 SMNVEV (reference sequence). The CDR3 DNA follows: TGTGCCAGCAGTTCTACGGGGACAGGGGGCCTGTATAGCAATCAGCCCCAGCATTTT. It yields the protein CASSSTGTGGLYSNQPQHF.

The rearrangement links TRBV19 to TRBJ2-1, with 12 bases fitting TRBD2. The CDR3 is 18 amino acids. The germline V gene has CDR1 LNHDA and CDR2 SQIVND (reference sequence). V lost 2 bases and J lost 6; bases outside the gene matches: 11. The CDR3 nucleotides are TGTGCCAGTAGTATAAGGCGGGTGGGACTAGCGGGCCGCAATGAGCAGTTCTTC. Translating gives CASSIRRVGLAGRNEQFF.

V and J are TRBV28 and TRBJ2-7, with 7 bases matching TRBD2. CDR1 and CDR2 from the germline V gene are MDHEN and SYDVKM. The CDR3 extends over 15 amino acids. V lost 2 bases and J lost 2; bases outside the gene matches: 6. The CDR3 loop reads CASSLIPAGTYEQYF. The CDR3 coding sequence is TGTGCCAGCAGTTTAATTCCAGCGGGAACCTACGAGCAGTACTTC.

The chain uses TRBV6-1 and TRBJ2-2; tentatively, D is TRBD1 (5 bases). The CDR3 totals 14 residues. Germline values: CDR1 MNHNS, CDR2 SASEGT. Trimming shortened V by 5 bases and J by 7 bases, and 14 bases separated the two germline ends. The CDR3 nucleotides read TGTGCCAGCAGTTCCGGACAAGCCCTCGGGGAGCTGTTTTTT. It specifies CASSSGQALGELFF.

This chain connects TRBV5-1 to TRBJ2-3, with D hard to call. The CDR3 has 15 residues. Trimming cost V 1 base and J 2 bases, with 11 bases left between them. The germline V gene has CDR1 SGHRS and CDR2 YFSETQ. The CDR3 DNA sequence: TGCGCCAGCAGCTTGTCCGCGCGAAACACAGATACGCAGTATTTT. Its protein product is CASSLSARNTDTQYF.

The rearrangement uses TRBV7-3 and TRBJ1-2, with 7 bases that match TRBD1. The CDR3 runs to 13 residues. V lost 4 bases, J lost 7 bases, and 6 bases stayed unmatched. From germline, CDR1 is SGHTA and CDR2 FQGTGA. The CDR3 sequence: CASSCPDRLGYTF. DNA of the CDR3: TGTGCCAGCAGCTGTCCGGACAGGCTTGGCTACACCTTC.

This chain joins TRBV15 and TRBJ2-1, with D perhaps matching TRBD1 (6 bases). CDR1 is LNHNV and CDR2 is YYDKDF in the germline V gene (reference sequence). Trimming stripped 5 bases from V and 10 bases from J, with 15 bases between. The CDR3 totals 13 residues. CDR3 loop: CATSPRLGAEQFF. In DNA form, the CDR3 reads TGTGCCACCAGCCCGAGATTGGGGGCCGAGCAGTTCTTC.

This clone was counted a single time. The CDR3 spells CASSLAIRQGLAFF. CDR3 DNA: TGTGCCAGCAGCTTAGCGATTAGGCAGGGTCTAGCTTTCTTT. The chain joins TRBV7-8 to TRBJ1-1; D may be TRBD1 (5 bases). CDR1 is SGHVS, CDR2 FQNEAQ, per germline. The CDR3 has 14 residues. Trimming took 0 bases from V and 10 from J, leaving 15 bases between them.

The V call is TRBV11-2, the J call TRBJ2-7; D not certain. Germline loops: CDR1 SGHAT, CDR2 FQNNGV. The CDR3 has 14 amino acids. Trimming took 0 bases from V and 0 from J, leaving 6 bases between them. In DNA, the CDR3 is TGTGCCAGCAGCTTAGATACAGCCTCCTACGAGCAGTACTTC. Protein product: CASSLDTASYEQYF. Combining the CDR3 with reference TRBV11-2 and TRBJ2-7 gives the whole variable domain EAGVAQSPRYKIIEKRQSVAFWCNPISGHATLYWYQQILGQGPKLLIQFQNNGVVDDSQLPKDRFSAERLKGVDSTLKIQPAKLEDSAVYLCASSLDTASYEQYFGPGTRLTVT.

V gene TRBV5-1 combines with J gene TRBJ2-6, with 7 bases identical to TRBD2. V lost 4 bases to trimming and J lost 0 bases; unmatched junction nucleotides: 7. CDR1 and CDR2 (germline): SGHRS, YFSETQ. This CDR3 has 17 amino acids. The CDR3 DNA is TGCGCCAGCAGCCAAGCGGGGTTTAGCTCTGGGGCCAACGTCCTGACTTTC. Protein: CASSQAGFSSGANVLTF.

This clone was recorded only once. CDR3 amino acids: CASSSGLAGDEQYF. Here the CDR3 DNA reads TGCGCCAGCAGCTCGGGACTAGCGGGAGACGAGCAGTACTTC. The V gene is TRBV5-1, the J gene TRBJ2-7; 14 nucleotides match TRBD2. This CDR3 comprises 14 residues. With 3 bases clipped from V and 5 bases from J, the junction kept 1 base outside the gene matches. CDR1 is SGHRS, CDR2 YFSETQ, per germline.

The chain has TRBV25-1 and TRBJ2-5; 8 bases map to TRBD2. Germline CDR1 and CDR2: MGHDK and SYGVNS. The CDR3 is made up of 15 amino acids. Trimming took 8 bases from V and 2 from J; bases not matched to a gene: 10. The CDR3 protein is CASGIAGIRQETQYF. CDR3 DNA sequence: TGTGCCAGCGGGATAGCGGGGATTAGACAAGAGACCCAGTACTTC.

To note about this clone: Other DNA sequences in this specimen translate into the identical CDR3. The chain recombines TRBV7-2 with TRBJ2-1, with 8 bases aligning to TRBD1. V gave up 5 bases and J gave up 1 base; unmatched junction bases: 4. CDR3 length: 15 residues. Germline CDR1 is SGHTA and CDR2 is FQGNSA. The CDR3 DNA reads as TGTGCCAGCAGCCTCGACAGGGGATCCTACAATGAGCAGTTCTTC. Amino acid sequence: CASSLDRGSYNEQFF.

This clone was observed a single time. This chain links TRBV6-6 with TRBJ1-1, with 7 bases identical to TRBD1. The CDR3 runs to 13 residues. Per germline, CDR1 MNHNY and CDR2 SVGAGI (reference sequence). V trimming: 6 bases; J trimming: 4 bases; junction bases outside the gene matches: 5. The CDR3 here is CASSEGTATEAFF. CDR3 nucleotide sequence: TGTGCCAGCAGCGAAGGGACAGCCACTGAAGCTTTCTTT.

The chain employs TRBV2 and TRBJ1-4; D is undetermined. In germline, CDR1 is SNHLY, CDR2 FYNNEI. The CDR3 length is 15 residues. V was trimmed by 2 bases and J by 3 bases, leaving 10 bases between them. CDR3 amino acids: CASSERGSANEKLFF. The CDR3 nucleotides are TGTGCCAGCAGTGAACGCGGATCGGCTAATGAAAAACTGTTTTTT.

This clone is a singleton in its sample. The chain employs TRBV13 and TRBJ2-3; a possible D gene is TRBD2 (5 bases). The germline V and J ends were trimmed by 5 bases and 0 bases, with 15 bases remaining between them. The CDR3 has 16 residues. Germline CDR1 is PRHDT and CDR2 is FYEKMQ (reference sequence). DNA for the CDR3: TGTGCCAGCAGCCATGGACTGATCCCTAGCACAGATACGCAGTATTTT. This encodes CASSHGLIPSTDTQYF.

The chain recombines TRBV5-4 with TRBJ2-7; D remains unclear. V was cut by 5 bases and J by 7 bases, with 16 bases left in between. This CDR3 spans 13 amino acids. CDR1 is SGHNT, CDR2 YYREEE, per germline (reference sequence). Written as DNA, the CDR3 is TGTGCCAGCAGTCAAGAACCGATGGCTGAGCAGTACTTC. It encodes CASSQEPMAEQYF. Complete variable domain (other parts from reference TRBV5-4 and TRBJ2-7): ETGVTQSPTHLIKTRGQQVTLRCSSQSGHNTVSWYQQALGQGPQFIFQYYREEENGRGNFPPRFSGLQFPNYSSELNVNALELDDSALYLCASSQEPMAEQYFGPGTRLTVT.

The CDR3: CASSLVVAGDVEQYF. CDR3 sequence (DNA): TGCGCCAGCAGCTTGGTGGTAGCGGGAGATGTCGAGCAGTACTTC. V gene TRBV5-1 combines with J gene TRBJ2-7; 9 positions agree with TRBD2. Germline trimming cut 0 bases from V and 6 bases from J; bases unmatched to any gene: 7. The CDR3 runs 15 residues. CDR1 SGHRS and CDR2 YFSETQ come from the germline V gene.

This chain links TRBV5-1 with TRBJ2-7; a weak D match, TRBD2 (7 bases). CDR1 SGHRS and CDR2 YFSETQ come from the germline V gene. V shed 3 bases and J shed 5 bases, with 15 bases lying between them. The CDR3 spans 14 residues. CDR3 amino acids: CASSSGGPMNEQYF. The CDR3 DNA follows: TGCGCCAGCAGCTCGGGGGGCCCCATGAACGAGCAGTACTTC.

This chain connects TRBV18 to TRBJ2-5, with 8 bases fitting TRBD1. Germline values: CDR1 KGHSH, CDR2 LQKENI. V was clipped by 3 bases and J by 2 bases; unmatched bases: 5. This CDR3 comprises 15 residues. The DNA of the CDR3 is TGTGCCAGCTCACCTCGGAGGACAGGGCAAGAGACCCAGTACTTC. Its protein product is CASSPRRTGQETQYF.